This T cell receptor (beta chain) emerged from a study of identical twins. This clonotype was picked up a small number of times. From the 5' RACE reads, TCRdb called clonotypes with MiXCR, one entry per CDR3 protein. The sample gives around 370,000 distinct CDR3 sequences, roughly 10% of which show up once; approximately 9.3% is in the top ten. The CDR3 covers 14 residues. V was clipped by 7 bases and J by 3 bases; unmatched bases: 8. CDR1 and CDR2 (germline): SGDLS, YYNGEE. The sequence was collected from a woman between 45 and 65 years old in good health. V is TRBV9 and J is TRBJ2-7, with 9 bases fitting TRBD1. Sequencing input: naive T cells sorted from blood. The CDR3 loop reads CASAPGGQGYEQYF. Written as DNA, the CDR3 is TGTGCCAGCGCCCCCGGGGGACAGGGCTACGAGCAGTACTTC.